The T cell receptor (beta chain) under discussion was sequenced for a study of CD8 T cells in Susac syndrome. Regarding the study as a whole: By the study's own acknowledgment, its TCR sequencing and HLA analysis included relatively few individuals.

The RNA input was roughly 0.45 to 1 ug, and it was reverse transcribed with random hexamers. TCRdb reanalysed the immunoSEQ multiplex PCR reads using MiXCR and keeps one entry per CDR3 protein. The repertoire has about 300,000 distinct CDR3 sequences, 75% to 90% of them found once; the top ten carry around 0.18%. Germline loops: CDR1 MNHEY, CDR2 SMNVEV (reference sequence). The CDR3 is 15 amino acids. V was trimmed by 9 bases and J by 2 bases, leaving 20 bases between them. With respect to this clonotype: As yet, its antigen is unknown.

Sequenced material: CD8+ T cells from PBMCs. The chain joins TRBV27 to TRBJ2-7; D ambiguous. The TCR sequence derives from a human donor with multiple sclerosis. CDR3 region: CARLSHDAGTYEQYF. The CDR3 DNA reads TGTGCCAGGCTATCCCACGACGCAGGTACCTACGAGCAGTACTTC.